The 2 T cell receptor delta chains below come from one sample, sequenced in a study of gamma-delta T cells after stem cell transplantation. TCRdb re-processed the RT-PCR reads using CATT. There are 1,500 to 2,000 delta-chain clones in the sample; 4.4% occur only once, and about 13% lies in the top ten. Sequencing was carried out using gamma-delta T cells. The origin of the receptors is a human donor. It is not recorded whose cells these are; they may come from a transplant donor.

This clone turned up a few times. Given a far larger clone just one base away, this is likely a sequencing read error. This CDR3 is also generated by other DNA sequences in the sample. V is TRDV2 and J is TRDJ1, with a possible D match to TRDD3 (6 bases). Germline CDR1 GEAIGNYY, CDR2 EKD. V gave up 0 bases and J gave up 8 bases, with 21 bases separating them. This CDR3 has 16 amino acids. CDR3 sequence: CACDTVSPTGGKKLIF. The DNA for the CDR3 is TGTGCCTGTGACACCGTCTCTCCGACGGGGGGAAAAAAACTCATCTTT.

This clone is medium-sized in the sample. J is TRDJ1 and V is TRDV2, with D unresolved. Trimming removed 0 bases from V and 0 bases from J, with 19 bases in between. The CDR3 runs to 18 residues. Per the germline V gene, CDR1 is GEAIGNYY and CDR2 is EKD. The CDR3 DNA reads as TGTGCCTGTGACACCTGGCCGACCCATAACAAAGACACCGATAAACTCATCTTT. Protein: CACDTWPTHNKDTDKLIF.